This T cell receptor (beta chain) emerged from a study of OX40 agonist ivuxolimab in advanced cancers. Study summary: Patients were treated with ivuxolimab, an agonistic anti-OX40 (CD134) antibody.

Comment on this clone: Its cognate antigen is unknown.

Per germline, CDR1 SGHAT and CDR2 FQDESV (reference sequence). The CDR3 is 11 amino acids. Trimming took off 3 bases at V and 9 bases at J, with 6 bases between the two ends. The study, taken as a whole, reports: Doses of 0.1 to 3.0 mg/kg were accompanied by clonal expansion of CD4+ and CD8+ blood T cells by week 6.

Data came from immunoSEQ multiplex PCR; TCRdb stores just in-frame clones and leaves some out. The repertoire has roughly 100,000 clones, roughly four fifths of them found once; the top ten carry approximately 1.5%. V and J are TRBV11-1 and TRBJ2-1; D is undetermined. The TCR was taken from an adult with an advanced solid tumor such as melanoma, head and neck, liver or kidney cancer. The starting material was CD4+ or CD8+ T cells sorted from blood, obtained in a trial of the OX40 agonist ivuxolimab. CDR3 region: CASSFASEQFF. The CDR3 region has the DNA TGTGCCAGCAGCTTCGCGAGTGAGCAGTTCTTC. The full variable domain, completed using reference TRBV11-1 and TRBJ2-1, is EAEVAQSPRYKITEKSQAVAFWCDPISGHATLYWYRQILGQGPELLVQFQDESVVDDSQLPKDRFSAERLKGVDSTLKIQPAELGDSAMYLCASSFASEQFFGPGTRLTVL.